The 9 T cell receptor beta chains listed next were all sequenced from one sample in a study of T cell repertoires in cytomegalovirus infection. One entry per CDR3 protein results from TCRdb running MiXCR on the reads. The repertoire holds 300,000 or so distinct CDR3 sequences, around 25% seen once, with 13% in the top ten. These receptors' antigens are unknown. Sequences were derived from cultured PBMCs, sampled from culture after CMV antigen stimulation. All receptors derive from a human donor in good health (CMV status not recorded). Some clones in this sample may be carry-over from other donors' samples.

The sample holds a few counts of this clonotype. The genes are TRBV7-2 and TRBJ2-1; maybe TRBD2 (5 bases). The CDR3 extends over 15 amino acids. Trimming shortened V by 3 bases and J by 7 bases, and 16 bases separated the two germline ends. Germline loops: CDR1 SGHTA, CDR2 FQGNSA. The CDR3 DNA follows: TGTGCCAGCAGCTTCTACTCCGGGGTTCTTAATGAGCAGTTCTTC. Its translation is CASSFYSGVLNEQFF.

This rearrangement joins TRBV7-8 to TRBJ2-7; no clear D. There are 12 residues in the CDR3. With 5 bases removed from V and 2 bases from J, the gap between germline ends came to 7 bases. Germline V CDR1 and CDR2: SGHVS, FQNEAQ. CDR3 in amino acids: CASSPGTYEQYF. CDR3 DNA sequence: TGTGCCAGCAGCCCTGGGACCTACGAGCAGTACTTC.

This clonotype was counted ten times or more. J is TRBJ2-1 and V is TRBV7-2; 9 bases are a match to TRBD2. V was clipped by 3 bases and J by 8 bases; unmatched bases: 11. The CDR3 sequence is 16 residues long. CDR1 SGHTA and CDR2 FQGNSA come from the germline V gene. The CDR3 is CASSLIISGRGYEQFF. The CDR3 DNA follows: TGTGCCAGCAGCTTGATTATTAGCGGGAGAGGGTATGAGCAGTTCTTC. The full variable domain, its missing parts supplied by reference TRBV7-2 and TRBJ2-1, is GAGVSQSPSNKVTEKGKDVELRCDPISGHTALYWYRQSLGQGLEFLIYFQGNSAPDKSGLPSDRFSAERTGGSVSTLTIQRTQQEDSAVYLCASSLIISGRGYEQFFGPGTRLTVL.

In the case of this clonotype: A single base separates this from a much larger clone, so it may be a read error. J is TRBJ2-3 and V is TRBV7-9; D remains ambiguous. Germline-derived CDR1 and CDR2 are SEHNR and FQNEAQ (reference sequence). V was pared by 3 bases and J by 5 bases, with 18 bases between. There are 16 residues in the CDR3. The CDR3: CASSFPLGGVRDTQYF. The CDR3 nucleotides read TGTGCCAGCAGCTTTCCCCTCGGCGGCGTCAGAGATACGCAGTATTTT.

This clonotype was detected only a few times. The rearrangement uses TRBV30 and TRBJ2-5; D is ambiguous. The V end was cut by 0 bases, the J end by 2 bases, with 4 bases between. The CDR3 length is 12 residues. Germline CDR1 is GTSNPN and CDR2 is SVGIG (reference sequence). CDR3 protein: CAWSVNQETQYF. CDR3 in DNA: TGTGCCTGGAGTGTAAATCAAGAGACCCAGTACTTC.

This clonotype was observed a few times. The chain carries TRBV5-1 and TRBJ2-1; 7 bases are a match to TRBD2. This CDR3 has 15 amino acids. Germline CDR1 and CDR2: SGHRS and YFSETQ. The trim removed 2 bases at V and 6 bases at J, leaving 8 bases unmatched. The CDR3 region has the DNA TGCGCCAGCAGCTTTCTTAGGGGCGGGGGCAATGAGCAGTTCTTC. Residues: CASSFLRGGGNEQFF.

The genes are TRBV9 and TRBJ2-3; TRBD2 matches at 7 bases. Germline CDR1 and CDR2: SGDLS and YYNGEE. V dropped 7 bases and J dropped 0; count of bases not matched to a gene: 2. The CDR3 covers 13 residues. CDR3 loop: CASRGSSTDTQYF. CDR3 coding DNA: TGTGCCAGCCGCGGGAGCAGCACAGATACGCAGTATTTT.

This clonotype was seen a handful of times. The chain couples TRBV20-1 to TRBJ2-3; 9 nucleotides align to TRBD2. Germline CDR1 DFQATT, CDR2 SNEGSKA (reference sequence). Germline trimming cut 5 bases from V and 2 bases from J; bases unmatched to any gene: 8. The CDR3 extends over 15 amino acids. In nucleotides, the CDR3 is TGCAGTGCTGTAGATAGCGGGAGTAACACAGATACGCAGTATTTT. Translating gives CSAVDSGSNTDTQYF.

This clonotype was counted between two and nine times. The CDR3 DNA reads TGTGCCAGCAGCCAGGAAAGATTCGGGGCCAACGTCCTGACTTTC. Translation: CASSQERFGANVLTF. The V and J genes are TRBV7-8 and TRBJ2-6; the D is unclear. Trimming stripped 5 bases from V and 4 bases from J, with 12 bases between. The germline CDR1 and CDR2 sequences are SGHVS and FQNEAQ. CDR3 length: 15 amino acids.